A single sample is the source of the 29 T cell receptor beta chains below, sequenced in a study of cytomegalovirus exposure and HLA in healthy donors. The PCR contained 60 Vbeta and 13 Jbeta primers. Method: immunoSEQ multiplex PCR; TCRdb's copy keeps in-frame clones and lacks some. The data contain about 78,000 clones, 55% to 75% of them singletons. The specimen sequenced was PBMCs. The receptors here all came from a man aged 30 to 39 in good health and CMV-seropositive.

The chain is built from TRBV10-1 and TRBJ1-1, with a possible D match to TRBD1 (5 bases). V was clipped by 0 bases and J by 2 bases, with 10 bases between them. The germline CDR1 and CDR2 sequences are WNHNN and SYGVQD (reference sequence). The CDR3 spans 15 residues. The CDR3 sequence: CASSESNTGNTEAFF. The CDR3 DNA follows: TGCGCCAGCAGTGAGTCGAATACAGGAAACACTGAAGCTTTCTTT.

The chain is built from TRBV15 and TRBJ2-3; TRBD1 matches 10 bases. Germline values: CDR1 LNHNV, CDR2 YYDKDF (reference sequence). This CDR3 region has 15 residues. V shed 1 base, J shed 4 bases, and the junction held 2 bases outside the gene matches. The CDR3 loop is CATSRGDRGADTQYF. In nucleotides, the CDR3 is TGTGCCACCAGCAGAGGGGACAGGGGAGCAGATACGCAGTATTTT.

The chain couples TRBV7-9 to TRBJ2-1; 8 bases match TRBD1. V lost 2 bases and J lost 6; bases outside the gene matches: 6. The germline gives CDR1 SEHNR, CDR2 FQNEAQ (reference sequence). The CDR3 loop spans 15 amino acids. The CDR3 loop is CASSLLQGAANEQFF. CDR3 nucleotide sequence: TGTGCCAGCAGCTTACTCCAGGGGGCGGCCAATGAGCAGTTCTTC.

The chain is built from TRBV11-3 and TRBJ1-1, with D possibly TRBD1 on 6 matching bases. V was cut by 5 bases and J by 5 bases, with 12 bases left in between. CDR1 and CDR2 (germline): SGHNT, YENEEA. The CDR3 is 13 residues long. This chain's CDR3 is CASSRVTGTEAFF. CDR3 bases: TGTGCCAGCAGCCGCGTCACAGGGACTGAAGCTTTCTTT.

The sample holds a few counts of this clone. This sequence joins TRBV6-1 and TRBJ2-4, with D tentatively TRBD1 (5 bases). CDR3 length: 13 amino acids. Trimming removed 8 bases at V and 5 bases at J, with 13 bases between. The germline CDR1 and CDR2 sequences are MNHNS and SASEGT. CDR3 bases: TGTGCCAGCCAGGGCAGGGTCGAAAACATTCAGTACTTC. This codes for CASQGRVENIQYF.

The rearrangement uses TRBV7-9 and TRBJ2-7; 7 positions agree with TRBD1. The germline V gene has CDR1 SEHNR and CDR2 FQNEAQ (reference sequence). Trimming at V came to 6 bases and at J to 4 bases, leaving 3 bases not matched to a gene. The CDR3 length is 12 residues. In DNA, the CDR3 is TGTGCCAGCAGGCGACAGGGTTACGAGCAGTACTTC. Amino acids: CASRRQGYEQYF.

The genes are TRBV5-4 and TRBJ2-3, with TRBD2 matching over 9 bases. Germline V gives CDR1 SGHNT, CDR2 YYREEE (reference sequence). V was pared by 6 bases and J by 2 bases, with 10 bases of the junction left unmatched. This CDR3 comprises 16 residues. The CDR3 region is CASIRSGTSPTDTQYF. The CDR3 DNA sequence: TGTGCCAGCATTCGTTCCGGGACTAGCCCCACAGATACGCAGTATTTT. Full variable domain (missing parts from reference TRBV5-4 and TRBJ2-3): ETGVTQSPTHLIKTRGQQVTLRCSSQSGHNTVSWYQQALGQGPQFIFQYYREEENGRGNFPPRFSGLQFPNYSSELNVNALELDDSALYLCASIRSGTSPTDTQYFGPGTRLTVL.

This chain connects TRBV11-2 to TRBJ2-7; D is ambiguous. Germline CDR1 SGHAT, CDR2 FQNNGV. The CDR3 has 16 amino acids. Trimming cost V 1 base and J 7 bases, with 20 bases left between them. CDR3 bases: TGTGCCAGCAGCTTAGGTACCACAACACTGACTCGGGAGCAGTACTTC. It yields the protein CASSLGTTTLTREQYF. Using reference TRBV11-2 and TRBJ2-7 for the parts outside the CDR3, the full variable domain is EAGVAQSPRYKIIEKRQSVAFWCNPISGHATLYWYQQILGQGPKLLIQFQNNGVVDDSQLPKDRFSAERLKGVDSTLKIQPAKLEDSAVYLCASSLGTTTLTREQYFGPGTRLTVT.

This clone was observed a few times. The V gene is TRBV5-1, the J gene TRBJ2-3, with TRBD2 identical over 10 bases. Trimming removed 1 base from V and 4 bases from J; junction bases left unmatched: 6. This CDR3 region has 16 residues. Germline CDR1 and CDR2: SGHRS and YFSETQ. CDR3 DNA sequence: TGCGCCAGCAGCTTGACTAGCGGGGCGGGTGCAGATACGCAGTATTTT. This sequence encodes CASSLTSGAGADTQYF.

This chain uses TRBV6-6 with TRBJ1-1; TRBD1 might be the D (6 bases). The V gene's germline CDR1 is MNHNY and CDR2 SVGAGI (reference sequence). V was pared by 5 bases and J by 2 bases, with 15 bases between. This CDR3 has 15 residues. DNA of the CDR3: TGTGCCAGCAGTACCCTCAGGGGCGACAACACTGAAGCTTTCTTT. Its protein product is CASSTLRGDNTEAFF.

The chain uses TRBV11-3 and TRBJ2-3, with 12 bases lining up with TRBD2. The germline gives CDR1 SGHNT, CDR2 YENEEA. The CDR3 covers 16 residues. After removal of 1 base from V and 8 bases from J, the junction contained 7 bases not matched to a gene. The CDR3 DNA is TGTGCCAGCAGCTTAGGTCTAGCGGGGGGGCCGGGTACGCAGTATTTT. Protein product: CASSLGLAGGPGTQYF.

The J gene is TRBJ2-1, the V gene TRBV25-1; 9 bases align to TRBD2. J was trimmed by 4 bases and V by 3 bases; bases with no gene match: 10. Germline V CDR1 and CDR2: MGHDK, SYGVNS. CDR3 length: 17 amino acids. The CDR3 DNA is TGTGCCAGCAGTGAGCCGCTCACGGGACTAGCTTACAATGAGCAGTTCTTC. Its protein product is CASSEPLTGLAYNEQFF.

This chain connects TRBV19 to TRBJ2-3, with D maybe TRBD2 (6 bases). This CDR3 is built from 14 residues. Trimming took off 5 bases at V and 4 bases at J, with 13 bases between the two ends. Per germline, CDR1 LNHDA and CDR2 SQIVND (reference sequence). As DNA, the CDR3 is TGTGCCAGTAGTCCCAACCCGGGGGCAGATACGCAGTATTTT. Protein sequence: CASSPNPGADTQYF.

This clone was observed a few times. The V call is TRBV6-5, the J call TRBJ2-1; 8 bases line up with TRBD2. With V trimmed by 0 bases and J by 10 bases, 8 bases remained unmatched. The CDR3 is made up of 15 amino acids. Per the germline V gene, CDR1 is MNHEY and CDR2 is SVGAGI. In nucleotides, the CDR3 is TGTGCCAGCAGTTACTCGTATCGCGGGGGGTTCGAGCAGTTCTTC. This gives the protein CASSYSYRGGFEQFF.

The V and J genes are TRBV10-3 and TRBJ2-7, with D perhaps TRBD1 (6 bases). The CDR3 contains 15 residues. Trimming pared 4 bases from V and 2 bases from J, leaving 15 bases between. Per germline, CDR1 ENHRY and CDR2 SYGVKD. The CDR3 loop is CAISAKAGAPYEQYF. Here the CDR3 DNA reads TGTGCCATCAGTGCAAAGGCAGGGGCCCCCTACGAGCAGTACTTC.

This clone occurred a few times. The rearrangement joins TRBV29-1 to TRBJ1-1; perhaps TRBD1 as D (6 bases). The germline V and J ends were trimmed by 6 bases and 3 bases, with 14 bases remaining between them. The germline V gene encodes CDR1 SQVTM and CDR2 ANQGSEA. This CDR3 contains 13 residues. The CDR3 coding sequence is TGCAGCGTCAAGGGGGTTGCGGACACTGAAGCTTTCTTT. Protein: CSVKGVADTEAFF.

This sequence joins TRBV2 and TRBJ2-5; 10 nucleotides line up with TRBD1. The CDR3 length is 13 residues. The V gene's germline CDR1 is SNHLY and CDR2 FYNNEI. J lost 4 bases, V lost 6 bases, and 2 bases had no gene match. The CDR3 region has the DNA TGTGCCAGCAGCGACAGGGGGCTAGAGACCCAGTACTTC. Amino acids: CASSDRGLETQYF.

The V gene is TRBV7-9, the J gene TRBJ2-5; no clear D gene. This CDR3 has 12 residues. Trimming shortened V by 2 bases and J by 4 bases, and 5 bases separated the two germline ends. The germline V gene has CDR1 SEHNR and CDR2 FQNEAQ (reference sequence). The CDR3 nucleotides read TGTGCCAGCAGCTTACTAGGAGAGACCCAGTACTTC. It translates to CASSLLGETQYF.

The CDR3 reads CASPGTGYEQYF. The CDR3, as DNA: TGCGCCAGCCCCGGGACAGGCTACGAGCAGTACTTC. The chain joins TRBV10-1 to TRBJ2-7; 8 bases align to TRBD1. V shed 8 bases and J 3 bases; nucleotides not matched to a gene: 3. This CDR3 is built from 12 residues. Germline loops: CDR1 WNHNN, CDR2 SYGVQD (reference sequence).

This clone was counted a single time. CDR3 sequence: CASSLGGQTIYEQYF. The CDR3 DNA is TGTGCCAGCAGTTTAGGGGGACAGACGATCTACGAGCAGTACTTC. This chain connects TRBV27 to TRBJ2-7; the match to TRBD1 covers 7 bases. The CDR3 is 15 residues long. V gave up 2 bases and J gave up 3 bases; unmatched junction bases: 7. CDR1 is MNHEY, CDR2 SMNVEV, per germline (reference sequence).

This clone has more than one count but fewer than ten. The chain employs TRBV28 and TRBJ1-1; D not certain. Trimming removed 2 bases at V and 0 bases at J, with 13 bases between. The length of the CDR3 is 16 residues. Germline CDR1 and CDR2: MDHEN and SYDVKM. CDR3: CASSLISFVMNTEAFF. For the CDR3, the DNA is TGTGCCAGCAGTTTAATCAGTTTTGTTATGAACACTGAAGCTTTCTTT.

The chain combines TRBV7-9 with TRBJ1-4; 7 bases are shared with TRBD1. V was clipped by 5 bases and J by 15 bases; unmatched bases: 9. The CDR3 has 12 residues. Germline CDR1 reads SEHNR; CDR2 reads FQNEAQ (reference sequence). As DNA, the CDR3 is TGTGCCAGCAGCCCGGACAGACAGGGAATGTTTTTT. Translation gives CASSPDRQGMFF.

The V gene is TRBV6-5, the J gene TRBJ2-7; D is perhaps TRBD2 (5 bases). Germline V lookup: CDR1 MNHEY, CDR2 SVGAGI. This CDR3 spans 14 amino acids. Trimming removed 5 bases at V and 5 bases at J, with 16 bases between. CDR3 bases: TGTGCCAGCAGTCCCTATGAGAGGGCCGACGAGCAGTACTTC. This gives the protein CASSPYERADEQYF.

This clone was observed a handful of times. V and J are TRBV4-1 and TRBJ1-1; no reliable D call. CDR1 and CDR2 (germline): MGHRA, YSYEKL. Trimming removed 2 bases from V and 1 base from J, with 8 bases in between. This CDR3 is built from 14 residues. Here the CDR3 DNA reads TGCGCCAGCAGCCAAATCACTGAGAACACTGAAGCTTTCTTT. It encodes CASSQITENTEAFF.

The rearrangement links TRBV13 to TRBJ1-2; no definite D call. The CDR3 is 15 residues long. The germline V gene encodes CDR1 PRHDT and CDR2 FYEKMQ (reference sequence). With 0 bases removed from V and 2 bases from J, the gap between germline ends came to 10 bases. The CDR3 nucleotides read TGTGCCAGCAGCTTAGGGCGGGGTTACAACTATGGCTACACCTTC. Amino acid sequence: CASSLGRGYNYGYTF.

This rearrangement joins TRBV29-1 to TRBJ2-5, with D possibly TRBD2 on 6 matching bases. This CDR3 contains 13 residues. Germline-derived CDR1 and CDR2 are SQVTM and ANQGSEA. The V gene lost 3 bases and the J gene lost 0 bases, with 8 bases spanning the gap. CDR3 residues: CSVEGTDQETQYF. For the CDR3, the DNA is TGCAGCGTTGAGGGGACTGACCAAGAGACCCAGTACTTC.

V is TRBV5-4 and J is TRBJ2-7; perhaps TRBD1 as D (6 bases). CDR3 length equals 15 residues. V was shortened by 1 base and J by 2 bases, with 13 bases between the two germline ends. Germline CDR1 and CDR2: SGHNT and YYREEE (reference sequence). Written as DNA, the CDR3 is TGTGCCAGCAGCTTGACAGGGTTAGAACCCTACGAGCAGTACTTC. Protein: CASSLTGLEPYEQYF.

The chain has TRBV29-1 and TRBJ1-2; 8 bases match TRBD1. The V segment lost 6 bases and the J segment 4 bases; nucleotides outside the gene matches: 10. The CDR3 is 14 amino acids. In germline, CDR1 is SQVTM, CDR2 ANQGSEA. The CDR3 DNA reads as TGCAGCGTCACCGACAGGGGCTTGGGCTATGGCTACACCTTC. Its translation: CSVTDRGLGYGYTF. Together with reference TRBV29-1 and TRBJ1-2, the CDR3 gives the full variable domain: SAVISQKPSRDICQRGTSLTIQCQVDSQVTMMFWYRQQPGQSLTLIATANQGSEATYESGFVIDKFPISRPNLTFSTLTVSNMSPEDSSIYLCSVTDRGLGYGYTFGSGTRLTVV.

This chain links TRBV10-2 with TRBJ2-7; TRBD1 agrees at 7 bases. There are 14 residues in the CDR3. The ends lost 6 bases at V and 3 bases at J; junction bases unmatched: 8. CDR1 is WSHSY, CDR2 SAAADI, per germline. For the CDR3, the DNA is TGCGCCAGCAGGAGCGACAGGGAATACTACGAGCAGTACTTC. Encoded protein: CASRSDREYYEQYF.